Detailed here is one TCR beta chain. The protocol was immunoSEQ multiplex PCR, while the TCRdb copy is restricted to in-frame clones and leaves out a portion. The data contain approximately 420,000 clones, roughly nine tenths of them singletons. The data derive from a study of Ad26.COV2.S vaccination and SARS-CoV-2 variants. Study at large: Trial arm assignment for the donor was COV1001 Ad26.COV2.S.

As for treatment: 15 to 20 received Ad26.COV2.S at low or high dose, single or two shots; several received placebo; per-sample allocation not given. Vaccine and placebo recipients were sampled on day 63 after the first injection. An adult donor aged 18-55 years was enrolled in Boston. Per the germline V gene, CDR1 is MNHEY and CDR2 is SVGAGI. Trimming took 0 bases from V and 0 from J, leaving 12 bases between them. The CDR3 sequence is 16 residues long. The chain uses TRBV6-5 and TRBJ2-7; unclear D gene. The sample in question was peripheral blood, obtained in a trial of Ad26.COV2.S vaccine versus placebo. This TCR was recovered from a person aged 18-60 years who received the Ad26.COV2.S COVID-19 vaccine or a placebo. The CDR3 spells CASSYSEGYLSYEQYF. CDR3 nucleotide sequence: TGTGCCAGCAGTTACTCGGAAGGCTACCTCTCCTACGAGCAGTACTTC.